The 14 T cell receptor beta chains below were found in one sample sequenced in a study of tumor-infiltrating lymphocytes in localized non-small cell lung cancer. Profiled with immunoSEQ multiplex PCR; TCRdb holds only in-frame clones, not every one. The top ten hold around a fifth of the sample, which has 2,500 to 3,500 clones, 50% to 60% seen once. The sequenced sample was uninvolved lung tissue not adjacent to the tumor. The receptor source for this set is a human donor with non-small cell lung cancer.

The V and J genes are TRBV6-5 and TRBJ2-5, with TRBD1 matching over 10 bases. The germline V gene encodes CDR1 MNHEY and CDR2 SVGAGI. The CDR3 covers 14 residues. The trim removed 5 bases at V and 5 bases at J, leaving 5 bases unmatched. CDR3 nucleotides: TGTGCCAGCAGTCCGGGACAGGGGAGGGAGACCCAGTACTTC. Its protein product is CASSPGQGRETQYF.

This clone was recorded a few times. The CDR3 DNA reads TGTGCCATGATGGGACAGGGTGGGTTCGAGCAGTACTTC. Translation gives CAMMGQGGFEQYF. V and J are TRBV10-3 and TRBJ2-7, with TRBD1 matching over 9 bases. From germline, CDR1 is ENHRY and CDR2 SYGVKD. The CDR3 is made up of 13 amino acids. V shed 9 bases, J shed 6 bases, and the junction held 9 bases outside the gene matches.

The chain couples TRBV5-8 to TRBJ2-3; D remains unclear. V was trimmed by 3 bases and J by 3 bases, leaving 11 bases between them. The CDR3 contains 14 residues. The V gene's germline CDR1 is SGHTS and CDR2 YDEGEE. DNA of the CDR3: TGTGCCAGCAGCTCAAGGTACGAGACAGATACGCAGTATTTT. Encoded protein: CASSSRYETDTQYF.

V is TRBV6-5 and J is TRBJ1-3; 7 bases are shared with TRBD1. The V gene end was trimmed by 7 bases and the J gene end by 0 bases; junction bases not matched to a gene: 3. Germline V CDR1 and CDR2: MNHEY, SVGAGI. The CDR3 is made up of 14 amino acids. The CDR3 protein is CASKTGSSGNTIYF. CDR3 DNA sequence: TGTGCCAGCAAGACAGGGAGCTCTGGAAACACCATATATTTT.

V is TRBV7-9 and J is TRBJ1-2, with a possible D match to TRBD1 (5 bases). In germline, CDR1 is SEHNR, CDR2 FQNEAQ (reference sequence). Trimming cost V 4 bases and J 5 bases, with 11 bases left between them. The CDR3 has 13 residues. CDR3 sequence: CASSSYTGYGYTF. In DNA, the CDR3 is TGTGCCAGCAGCTCCTATACAGGATATGGCTACACCTTC.

The genes are TRBV6-5 and TRBJ2-5; no firm D call. Per the germline V gene, CDR1 is MNHEY and CDR2 is SVGAGI. Trimming removed 0 bases from V and 0 bases from J, with 8 bases in between. The CDR3 is 15 amino acids. CDR3 protein: CASSYSRPDQETQYF. CDR3 in DNA: TGTGCCAGCAGTTACTCTCGGCCAGACCAAGAGACCCAGTACTTC.

The chain employs TRBV6-5 and TRBJ2-7; unclear D gene. The CDR3 contains 14 residues. CDR1 and CDR2 (germline): MNHEY, SVGAGI. V lost 3 bases and J 0 bases, leaving 9 bases between the germline ends. CDR3 DNA sequence: TGTGCCAGCAGTTATGGCAGGAGCTCCTACGAGCAGTACTTC. It translates to CASSYGRSSYEQYF.

V usage is TRBV5-1 and J usage is TRBJ2-2; the match to TRBD2 covers 7 bases. Germline V gives CDR1 SGHRS, CDR2 YFSETQ. The trim removed 4 bases at V and 1 base at J, leaving 1 base unmatched. The CDR3 runs to 14 residues. CDR3 in DNA: TGCGCCAGCAGCCAGCGGGGGAACACCGGGGAGCTGTTTTTT. As protein: CASSQRGNTGELFF.

This chain links TRBV27 with TRBJ2-4; 9 bases agree with TRBD1. CDR3 size: 19 residues. V lost 7 bases, J lost 0 bases, and 16 bases stayed unmatched. From germline, CDR1 is MNHEY and CDR2 SMNVEV (reference sequence). The CDR3 loop reads CASIPSVGTGLLAKNIQYF. As DNA, the CDR3 is TGTGCCAGCATCCCATCCGTCGGGACAGGGTTGTTAGCCAAAAACATTCAGTACTTC.

A few counts support this clone. This sequence joins TRBV6-5 and TRBJ2-7, with D possibly being TRBD1 (5 bases). The V end lost 6 bases, the J end lost 2 bases, and 8 bases lay between the germline ends. The CDR3 is made up of 12 amino acids. CDR1 and CDR2 from the germline V gene are MNHEY and SVGAGI. The CDR3 sequence is CASRDNPYEQYF. For the CDR3, the DNA is TGTGCCAGCAGGGACAACCCCTACGAGCAGTACTTC.

This clone was detected only once. V and J are TRBV29-1 and TRBJ2-2, with 8 bases aligning to TRBD2. Germline-derived CDR1 and CDR2 are SQVTM and ANQGSEA. The CDR3 totals 14 residues. After removal of 6 bases from V and 2 bases from J, the junction contained 5 bases not matched to a gene. The CDR3 coding sequence is TGCAGCGTCCGACTAGCGCCTAACACCGGGGAGCTGTTTTTT. The encoded protein is CSVRLAPNTGELFF.

V gene TRBV29-1 combines with J gene TRBJ2-5; D unclear. CDR3 length equals 14 residues. Trimming shortened V by 4 bases and J by 1 base, and 13 bases separated the two germline ends. Germline V gene lookup returns CDR1 SQVTM and CDR2 ANQGSEA. The CDR3 region is CSVAGGTLQETQYF. DNA of the CDR3: TGCAGCGTTGCTGGCGGAACCCTCCAAGAGACCCAGTACTTC. Together with reference TRBV29-1 and TRBJ2-5, the CDR3 gives the full variable domain: SAVISQKPSRDICQRGTSLTIQCQVDSQVTMMFWYRQQPGQSLTLIATANQGSEATYESGFVIDKFPISRPNLTFSTLTVSNMSPEDSSIYLCSVAGGTLQETQYFGPGTRLLVL.

The gene calls are TRBV4-3 and TRBJ2-7, with D possibly being TRBD1 or TRBD2 (5 bases each). Trimming stripped 5 bases from V and 5 bases from J, with 19 bases between. CDR1 is LGHNA, CDR2 YSLEER, per germline. This CDR3 region has 15 residues. The CDR3 region has the DNA TGCGCCAGCAGCGCCCGGTCTAGGGGACGGGACGAGCAGTACTTC. Protein product: CASSARSRGRDEQYF.

The rearrangement uses TRBV28 and TRBJ1-2; D is unresolved. Per the germline V gene, CDR1 is MDHEN and CDR2 is SYDVKM. The CDR3 is 11 residues long. V was cut by 4 bases and J by 8 bases, with 8 bases left in between. The CDR3 DNA is TGTGCCAGCAGTTATACATCCGGCTACACCTTC. Encoded protein: CASSYTSGYTF.